Following are 2 T cell receptor beta chains from one sample sequenced in a study of brain T cells in children with intractable seizures. Profiling relied on immunoSEQ multiplex PCR, and the TCRdb table lists in-frame clones only, not all of them. The sample carries about 340,000 clones, 93% recorded once. Time point indicated: blood from clinic visit 5 months post-surgery; TSC patient then seizure free. Sequenced here: peripheral blood, sampled approximately 5 months after surgery. The receptors shown here come from a boy in the first two years of life with tuberous sclerosis and intractable seizures.

The V gene is TRBV15, the J gene TRBJ2-5, with TRBD2 as a possible D gene (5 bases). The CDR3 covers 15 residues. Germline CDR1 reads LNHNV; CDR2 reads YYDKDF (reference sequence). Trimming stripped 5 bases from V and 5 bases from J, with 18 bases between. The CDR3 sequence is CATSPNRTPRETQYF. The CDR3, as DNA: TGTGCCACCAGCCCTAACCGGACTCCACGGGAGACCCAGTACTTC.

The chain employs TRBV11-2 and TRBJ1-3, with TRBD1 as a possible D gene (5 bases). CDR1 is SGHAT, CDR2 FQNNGV, per germline. This CDR3 has 15 amino acids. V was trimmed by 5 bases and J by 0 bases, leaving 11 bases between them. The CDR3 bases are TGTGCCAGCAGCGAAGACAGCAACTCTGGAAACACCATATATTTT. Protein: CASSEDSNSGNTIYF.